Listed below are T cell receptor beta chains from one sample, sequenced in a study of identical twins. TCRdb recomputed calls from the 5' RACE reads with MiXCR, one row per CDR3 protein. The table records 200,000 to 300,000 distinct CDR3 sequences, 6.5% to 9% of them present only once. This same sample was also taken into another study, of yellow fever vaccine responses in identical twins.

What was sequenced was CD8+ T cells sorted from blood. All receptors come from a young woman in good health. Both conserved end residues are part of each CDR3. D genes are given only for firm matches. Only part of the rows carry a size: once, few, many, or a class if the clone is expanded.

clone size	D gene	V gene	J gene	CDR3 DNA	CDR3 protein
-	-	TRBV27	TRBJ2-5	TGTGCCAGCAGTCCTGCGTCGGGCATGGAAGAGACCCAGTACTTC	CASSPASGMEETQYF
-	-	TRBV7-9	TRBJ2-5	TGTGCCAGCAGCCGTGGACCTAGCTATATGGAGACCCAGTACTTC	CASSRGPSYMETQYF
few	-	TRBV12-2	TRBJ1-5	TGTGCAAGTCGCCCCAATCCGGGTATGAGCAATCAGCCCCAGCATTTT	CASRPNPGMSNQPQHF
few	-	TRBV5-5	TRBJ2-5	TGTGCCAGCAGCACCTGGACTGAACAAGAGACCCAGTACTTC	CASSTWTEQETQYF
-	-	TRBV27	TRBJ2-1	TGTGCCAGCAGTTATGACCCGGGGAATGAGCAGTTCTTC	CASSYDPGNEQFF
few	-	TRBV2	TRBJ1-6	TGTGCCAGCAGTGCTTTTGGGACGGCTGAGAATTCACCCCTCCACTTT	CASSAFGTAENSPLHF
few	-	TRBV10-3	TRBJ2-5	TGTGCCATCAGTGAGTCAGGCAGGGGAGAGACCCAGTACTTC	CAISESGRGETQYF
few	-	TRBV24-1	TRBJ2-4	TGTGCCACCAGTGAGGGCAGAGCAAAAAACATTCAGTACTTC	CATSEGRAKNIQYF
-	TRBD2	TRBV3-1	TRBJ2-3	TGTGCCAGCAGCGGAGGACTAGCGGGGCGCACAGATACGCAGTATTTT	CASSGGLAGRTDTQYF
-	-	TRBV4-2	TRBJ2-3	TGTGCCAGCAGCCAAGACAAGGATTGGACAGATACGCAGTATTTT	CASSQDKDWTDTQYF
-	-	TRBV7-6	TRBJ2-7	TGTGCCAGCAGCTTAGGGCTAGCGAGCTCCTACGAGCAGTACTTC	CASSLGLASSYEQYF
many	TRBD1	TRBV12-3/TRBV12-4	TRBJ2-4	TGTGCCAGCAGTCCCCCGAAGACAGGGCGGCTCATTCAGTACTTC	CASSPPKTGRLIQYF
-	TRBD2	TRBV19	TRBJ2-7	TGTGCCAGTAAAACTAGCGGGGGGCCCTACGAGCAGTACTTC	CASKTSGGPYEQYF
few	-	TRBV4-1	TRBJ2-1	TGCGCCAGCAGCCATTCAACCAGGGGGGACAATGAGCAGTTCTTC	CASSHSTRGDNEQFF
-	-	TRBV7-3	TRBJ2-3	TGTGCCAGCAGCTTAAACTCTAATTGGACTGGCCCTGGCACAGATACGCAGTATTTT	CASSLNSNWTGPGTDTQYF
many	-	TRBV6-5	TRBJ2-1	TGTGCCAGCAGTTACTCTGGGGAATCCTACAATGAGCAGTTCTTC	CASSYSGESYNEQFF
many	TRBD2	TRBV12-3/TRBV12-4	TRBJ2-1	TGTGCCAGCAGGTGGACTAGCGGGAGTGGAGGTGAGCAGTTCTTC	CASRWTSGSGGEQFF
many	-	TRBV20-1	TRBJ2-1	TGCAGTGCTAGAGACCGGGACTCCTACAATGAGCAGTTCTTC	CSARDRDSYNEQFF
-	-	TRBV15	TRBJ2-7	TGTGCCACCAGCAGTCGAAGGGGTTACGAGCAGTACTTC	CATSSRRGYEQYF
-	TRBD1	TRBV29-1	TRBJ2-7	TGCAGCGTTGAAGGTTTAACAGGGGGGACCTACGAGCAGTACTTC	CSVEGLTGGTYEQYF
many	TRBD1	TRBV6-4	TRBJ2-2	TGTGCCAGCAGTGAGCAGACAGGGGGCGTCGGGGAGCTGTTTTTT	CASSEQTGGVGELFF
few	-	TRBV20-1	TRBJ2-7	TGCAGTGCTAGAGTGAAAAGCTCCTACGAGCAGTACTTC	CSARVKSSYEQYF
-	-	TRBV20-1	TRBJ1-6	TGCAGTGCTAGACAAATCACAGGGATCATCGATTCACCCCTCCACTTT	CSARQITGIIDSPLHF
many	-	TRBV28	TRBJ1-5	TGTGCCAGCAGCTTAAGTGGTAATCAGCCCCAGCATTTT	CASSLSGNQPQHF
few	TRBD2	TRBV13	TRBJ2-2	TGTGCCAGCAGCTCCTCACTAGCGGGGGAGATCACCGGGGAGCTGTTTTTT	CASSSSLAGEITGELFF
many	-	TRBV24-1	TRBJ2-2	TGTGCCACCAGTGACCGAAGGGGACAAAACACCGGGGAGCTGTTTTTT	CATSDRRGQNTGELFF
-	TRBD2	TRBV2	TRBJ2-6	TGTGCCAGCAGTGTAACACAGCTGACTAGCGGGGCCCCCTCTGGGGCCAACGTCCTGACTTTC	CASSVTQLTSGAPSGANVLTF
many	-	TRBV29-1	TRBJ2-1	TGCAGCGTTGAAGATCACCCGAAGAGCTCCTACAATGAGCAGTTCTTC	CSVEDHPKSSYNEQFF
many	-	TRBV28	TRBJ2-7	TGTGCCAGCAGTTTGACCCCAGGGGGGAACTACGAGCAGTACTTC	CASSLTPGGNYEQYF
many	-	TRBV20-1	TRBJ1-5	TGCAGTGCCGAGCGAGGTGAGGCTAGTCAGCCCCAGCATTTT	CSAERGEASQPQHF
many	TRBD2	TRBV6-5	TRBJ2-1	TGTGCCAGCGGCTCGGGGGGTTACAATGAGCAGTTCTTC	CASGSGGYNEQFF
few	-	TRBV29-1	TRBJ1-2	TGCAGCGGGGAACGGGGTCCCTATGGCTACACCTTC	CSGERGPYGYTF